Following are 24 T cell receptor beta chains from one sample sequenced in a study of cytomegalovirus exposure and HLA in healthy donors. Vbeta (60) and Jbeta (13) primers were used in the PCR. The data were produced by immunoSEQ multiplex PCR, yet TCRdb's version contains in-frame clones alone and is incomplete. Among approximately 160,000 clones listed, over 80% were seen once. Sequenced material: PBMCs. The receptors were gathered from a human donor in good health.

This rearrangement joins TRBV11-2 to TRBJ1-4; 8 nucleotides line up with TRBD1. The CDR3 has 16 residues. V lost 1 base to trimming and J lost 8 bases; unmatched junction nucleotides: 9. The V gene's germline CDR1 is SGHAT and CDR2 FQNNGV. The CDR3 region has the DNA TGTGCCAGCAGCTTAGGATTAACAGGGGGAAGGGAAAAACTGTTTTTT. It translates to CASSLGLTGGREKLFF.

The V and J genes are TRBV7-2 and TRBJ2-1; D possibly corresponds to TRBD1 (6 bases). The CDR3 totals 14 residues. CDR1 is SGHTA, CDR2 FQGNSA, per germline. V was cut by 5 bases and J by 6 bases, with 14 bases left in between. The CDR3 spells CASSPNRVGNEQFF. Here the CDR3 DNA reads TGTGCCAGCAGCCCAAACAGGGTGGGCAATGAGCAGTTCTTC. Full variable domain (rest looked up from reference TRBV7-2 and TRBJ2-1): GAGVSQSPSNKVTEKGKDVELRCDPISGHTALYWYRQSLGQGLEFLIYFQGNSAPDKSGLPSDRFSAERTGGSVSTLTIQRTQQEDSAVYLCASSPNRVGNEQFFGPGTRLTVL.

The rearrangement joins TRBV4-3 to TRBJ2-3, with 10 bases identical to TRBD1. This CDR3 is built from 15 residues. V lost 4 bases to trimming and J lost 1 base; unmatched junction nucleotides: 2. From germline, CDR1 is LGHNA and CDR2 YSLEER. CDR3 residues: CASSRGTGGTDTQYF. For the CDR3, the DNA is TGCGCCAGCAGCCGAGGGACAGGGGGCACAGATACGCAGTATTTT.

This sequence joins TRBV25-1 and TRBJ2-7; no clear D. The CDR3 is made up of 11 amino acids. Trimming removed 5 bases from V and 1 base from J, with 3 bases in between. Germline assignment: CDR1 MGHDK and CDR2 SYGVNS. The CDR3 sequence: CASSSSYEQYF. CDR3 nucleotides: TGTGCCAGCAGTTCGTCCTACGAGCAGTACTTC.

This chain joins TRBV7-2 and TRBJ1-5; D might be TRBD1 (6 bases). The CDR3 runs to 16 residues. Trimming cost V 3 bases and J 8 bases, with 20 bases left between them. Germline V gives CDR1 SGHTA, CDR2 FQGNSA. Here the CDR3 DNA reads TGTGCCAGCAGCTTGTCAGGGGTAGAGTCTTTTGAGCCCCAGCATTTT. Protein sequence: CASSLSGVESFEPQHF. Filled out from reference TRBV7-2 and TRBJ1-5, the complete variable domain reads GAGVSQSPSNKVTEKGKDVELRCDPISGHTALYWYRQSLGQGLEFLIYFQGNSAPDKSGLPSDRFSAERTGGSVSTLTIQRTQQEDSAVYLCASSLSGVESFEPQHFGDGTRLSIL.

This clone was detected once. The rearrangement joins TRBV2 to TRBJ2-5, with D tentatively TRBD1 (6 bases). Per the germline V gene, CDR1 is SNHLY and CDR2 is FYNNEI. The CDR3 is 13 residues long. The germline V and J ends were trimmed by 4 bases and 5 bases, with 11 bases remaining between them. CDR3 DNA: TGTGCCAGCAGTGGACAGGTGGGGGAGACCCAGTACTTC. It is translated as CASSGQVGETQYF.

The genes are TRBV6-6 and TRBJ2-7; possible D gene TRBD2, 5 bases. Germline V gene data show CDR1 as MNHNY and CDR2 as SVGAGI (reference sequence). The CDR3 length is 11 residues. V was trimmed by 7 bases and J by 7 bases, leaving 11 bases between them. The CDR3 nucleotides are TGTGCCAGCACATTAGGGAGAGAGCAGTACTTC. This encodes CASTLGREQYF.

This chain joins TRBV5-1 and TRBJ1-1, with D perhaps TRBD1 (5 bases). With 1 base removed from V and 1 base from J, the gap between germline ends came to 5 bases. The CDR3 runs 13 residues. CDR1 is SGHRS and CDR2 is YFSETQ in the germline V gene. Here the CDR3 reads CASSLTGNTEAFF. CDR3 nucleotide sequence: TGCGCCAGCAGCTTGACAGGGAACACTGAAGCTTTCTTT.

The sample holds one count of this clone. This chain joins TRBV13 and TRBJ1-1; 10 bases map to TRBD1. CDR1 and CDR2 (germline): PRHDT, FYEKMQ (reference sequence). This CDR3 is 16 amino acids long. Trimming took 3 bases from V and 1 from J; bases not matched to a gene: 5. Written as DNA, the CDR3 is TGTGCCAGCAGCTTTCCGGGACAGGGGACGAACACTGAAGCTTTCTTT. This sequence encodes CASSFPGQGTNTEAFF.

CDR3 DNA sequence: TGTGCCAGCAGACCAGGGCCCCCTGGAAACACCATATATTTT. Amino acids: CASRPGPPGNTIYF. This sequence joins TRBV28 and TRBJ1-3, with D perhaps TRBD1 (5 bases). CDR1 is MDHEN and CDR2 is SYDVKM in the germline V gene. The V end was cut by 6 bases, the J end by 2 bases, with 11 bases between. The CDR3 is made up of 14 amino acids.

The chain uses TRBV5-6 and TRBJ2-7; D is possibly TRBD1 (6 bases). The germline V gene has CDR1 SGHDT and CDR2 YYEEEE. This CDR3 region has 13 residues. V was pared by 5 bases and J by 7 bases, with 16 bases between. The CDR3: CASRNTGSVEQYF. Here the CDR3 DNA reads TGTGCCAGCAGGAACACAGGGAGTGTGGAGCAGTACTTC.

Regarding this clone: Other DNA sequences in the sample encode the same CDR3. V and J are TRBV4-3 and TRBJ2-1; D perhaps matches TRBD2 (6 bases). The length of the CDR3 is 15 residues. The V gene lost 0 bases and the J gene lost 5 bases, with 11 bases spanning the gap. CDR1 LGHNA and CDR2 YSLEER come from the germline V gene. DNA for the CDR3: TGCGCCAGCAGCCAAGATAGCGGACCGAACAATGAGCAGTTCTTC. Protein product: CASSQDSGPNNEQFF.

This rearrangement joins TRBV7-6 to TRBJ2-2; no definite D call. Germline CDR1 and CDR2: SGHVS and FNYEAQ. Trimming stripped 5 bases from V and 6 bases from J, with 13 bases between. This CDR3 has 14 residues. The CDR3 DNA follows: TGTGCCAGCAGCCAACTATTAAACGCCGGGGAGCTGTTTTTT. This sequence encodes CASSQLLNAGELFF.

This chain connects TRBV7-8 to TRBJ2-5, with 9 bases aligning to TRBD1. The V gene end was trimmed by 6 bases and the J gene end by 5 bases; junction bases not matched to a gene: 13. Germline values: CDR1 SGHVS, CDR2 FQNEAQ. This CDR3 is 16 amino acids long. This chain's CDR3 is CASRPAYRGRRETQYF. The CDR3 DNA sequence: TGTGCCAGCAGGCCAGCATACAGGGGGCGGAGGGAGACCCAGTACTTC.

The J gene is TRBJ2-1, the V gene TRBV5-1; 9 bases line up with TRBD2. The V gene's germline CDR1 is SGHRS and CDR2 YFSETQ. With V trimmed by 3 bases and J by 8 bases, 9 bases remained unmatched. There are 15 residues in the CDR3. The CDR3: CASSSRAGGSDEQFF. CDR3 DNA sequence: TGCGCCAGCAGCTCAAGAGCGGGGGGTAGCGATGAGCAGTTCTTC. Variable domain in full (rest from reference TRBV5-1 and TRBJ2-1): KAGVTQTPRYLIKTRGQQVTLSCSPISGHRSVSWYQQTPGQGLQFLFEYFSETQRNKGNFPGRFSGRQFSNSRSEMNVSTLELGDSALYLCASSSRAGGSDEQFFGPGTRLTVL.

The rearrangement links TRBV28 to TRBJ2-3; 7 nucleotides align to TRBD1. Germline V gene lookup returns CDR1 MDHEN and CDR2 SYDVKM. Losses at the gene ends were 6 bases for V and 0 bases for J; bases not matched to a gene: 15. This CDR3 comprises 18 residues. CDR3 protein: CASREVGQRYSSTDTQYF. The CDR3 nucleotides are TGTGCCAGCAGGGAAGTGGGACAGAGATACTCCAGCACAGATACGCAGTATTTT.

This sequence joins TRBV27 and TRBJ2-7, with no clear D. Germline CDR1 and CDR2: MNHEY and SMNVEV (reference sequence). This CDR3 contains 16 residues. V gave up 0 bases and J gave up 2 bases, with 14 bases separating them. CDR3 region: CASSLSMGDAAYEQYF. The CDR3 DNA reads as TGTGCCAGCAGTTTATCGATGGGCGACGCAGCCTACGAGCAGTACTTC.

A single count supports this clone. This sequence joins TRBV4-1 and TRBJ2-7; a possible D gene is TRBD2 (6 bases). Germline CDR1 and CDR2: MGHRA and YSYEKL. V lost 2 bases to trimming and J lost 5 bases, with 16 bases between them. The CDR3 has 15 amino acids. The CDR3 nucleotides are TGCGCCAGCAGCCAACCCGACGGGGGAAGGGACGAGCAGTACTTC. It encodes CASSQPDGGRDEQYF.

The chain couples TRBV11-2 to TRBJ2-7; 12 nucleotides match TRBD2. The CDR3 extends over 17 amino acids. J gave up 1 base and V 5 bases, and 9 bases lay outside the gene matches. The germline gives CDR1 SGHAT, CDR2 FQNNGV. The CDR3 DNA sequence: TGTGCCAGCAGCCTGGACCGACTAGCGGGGGCTTCCTACGAGCAGTACTTC. This gives the protein CASSLDRLAGASYEQYF.

This clone was seen a few times. The rearrangement joins TRBV9 to TRBJ2-7, with 9 bases identical to TRBD2. Germline CDR1 is SGDLS and CDR2 is YYNGEE. V lost 3 bases and J lost 2; bases outside the gene matches: 6. The CDR3 length is 15 residues. The CDR3 here is CASSEAGTSPYEQYF. Written as DNA, the CDR3 is TGTGCCAGCAGCGAGGCCGGGACTAGCCCCTACGAGCAGTACTTC. The full variable domain, in which reference TRBV9 and TRBJ2-7 provide the parts outside the CDR3, is DSGVTQTPKHLITATGQRVTLRCSPRSGDLSVYWYQQSLDQGLQFLIQYYNGEERAKGNILERFSAQQFPDLHSELNLSSLELGDSALYFCASSEAGTSPYEQYFGPGTRLTVT.

This clone appeared a few times. The chain couples TRBV6-5 to TRBJ2-7; TRBD1 matches 10 bases. The CDR3 has 14 amino acids. V dropped 8 bases and J dropped 1; count of bases not matched to a gene: 5. Per germline, CDR1 MNHEY and CDR2 SVGAGI. CDR3 coding DNA: TGTGCCAGCGGATGGACAGGGGGTTCCTACGAGCAGTACTTC. It translates to CASGWTGGSYEQYF.

The V call is TRBV4-3, the J call TRBJ1-1; D may be TRBD1 (5 bases). The CDR3 totals 14 residues. Per germline, CDR1 LGHNA and CDR2 YSLEER. The V and J ends lost 4 bases and 4 bases respectively, with 13 bases between them. CDR3 amino acids: CASSLTATITEAFF. CDR3 sequence (DNA): TGCGCCAGCAGCCTGACAGCCACGATCACTGAAGCTTTCTTT.

The chain uses TRBV4-3 and TRBJ2-3; no firm D call. CDR1 is LGHNA, CDR2 YSLEER, per germline. Trimming took off 0 bases at V and 0 bases at J, with 13 bases between the two ends. This CDR3 contains 17 residues. The CDR3 nucleotides read TGCGCCAGCAGCCAAGAAGATCCAGCGTCTAGCACAGATACGCAGTATTTT. This translates into CASSQEDPASSTDTQYF.

This clone appeared once. V is TRBV7-2 and J is TRBJ2-7; 14 bases match TRBD2. V trimming: 5 bases; J trimming: 2 bases; junction bases outside the gene matches: 2. There are 15 residues in the CDR3. Germline V lookup: CDR1 SGHTA, CDR2 FQGNSA. The CDR3 here is CASSQGLAGAYEQYF. The CDR3 coding sequence is TGTGCCAGCAGCCAGGGACTAGCGGGGGCCTACGAGCAGTACTTC.